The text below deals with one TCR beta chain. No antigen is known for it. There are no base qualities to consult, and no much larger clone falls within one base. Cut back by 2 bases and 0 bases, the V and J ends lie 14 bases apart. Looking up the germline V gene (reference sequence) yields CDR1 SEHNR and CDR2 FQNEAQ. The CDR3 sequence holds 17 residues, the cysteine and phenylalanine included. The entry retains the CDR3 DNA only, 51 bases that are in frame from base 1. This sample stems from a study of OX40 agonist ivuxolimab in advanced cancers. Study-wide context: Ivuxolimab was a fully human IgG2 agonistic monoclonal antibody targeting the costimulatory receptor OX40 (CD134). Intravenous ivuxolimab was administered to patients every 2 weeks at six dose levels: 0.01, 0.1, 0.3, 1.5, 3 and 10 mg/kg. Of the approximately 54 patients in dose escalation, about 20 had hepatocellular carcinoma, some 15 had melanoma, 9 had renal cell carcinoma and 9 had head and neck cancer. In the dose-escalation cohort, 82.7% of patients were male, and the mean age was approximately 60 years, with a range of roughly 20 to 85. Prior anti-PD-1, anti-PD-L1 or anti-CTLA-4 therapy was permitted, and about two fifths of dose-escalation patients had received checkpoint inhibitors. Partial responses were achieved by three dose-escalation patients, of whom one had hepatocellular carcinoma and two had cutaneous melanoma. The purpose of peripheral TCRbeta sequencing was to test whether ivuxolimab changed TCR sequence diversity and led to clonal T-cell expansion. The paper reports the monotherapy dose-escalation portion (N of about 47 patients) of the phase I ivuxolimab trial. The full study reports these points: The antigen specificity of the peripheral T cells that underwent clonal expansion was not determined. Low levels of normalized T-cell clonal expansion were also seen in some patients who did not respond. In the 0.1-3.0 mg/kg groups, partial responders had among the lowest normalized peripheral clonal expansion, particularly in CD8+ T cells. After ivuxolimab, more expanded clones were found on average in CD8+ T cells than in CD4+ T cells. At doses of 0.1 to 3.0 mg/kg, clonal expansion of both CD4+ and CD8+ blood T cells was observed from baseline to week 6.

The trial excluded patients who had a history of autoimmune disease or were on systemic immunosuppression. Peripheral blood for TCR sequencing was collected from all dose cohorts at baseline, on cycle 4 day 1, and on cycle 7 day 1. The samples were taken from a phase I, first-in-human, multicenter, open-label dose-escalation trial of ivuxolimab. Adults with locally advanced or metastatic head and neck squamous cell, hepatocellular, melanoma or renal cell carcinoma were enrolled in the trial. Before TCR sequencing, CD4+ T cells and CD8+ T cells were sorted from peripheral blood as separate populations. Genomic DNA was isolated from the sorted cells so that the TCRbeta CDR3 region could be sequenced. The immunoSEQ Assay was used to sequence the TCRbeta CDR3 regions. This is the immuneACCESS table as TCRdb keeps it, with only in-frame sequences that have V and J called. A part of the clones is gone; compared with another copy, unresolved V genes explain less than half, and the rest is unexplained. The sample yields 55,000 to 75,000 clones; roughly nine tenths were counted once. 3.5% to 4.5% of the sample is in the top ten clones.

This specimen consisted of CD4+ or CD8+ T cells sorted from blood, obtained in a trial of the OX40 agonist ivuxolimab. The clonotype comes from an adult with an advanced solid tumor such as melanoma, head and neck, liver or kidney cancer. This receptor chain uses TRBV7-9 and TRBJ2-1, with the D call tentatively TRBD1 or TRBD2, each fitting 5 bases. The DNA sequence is TGTGCCAGCAGCTTATGGGTCTCTGGGGGCTCCTACAATGAGCAGTTCTTC. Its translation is CASSLWVSGGSYNEQFF.